This TCR beta chain emerged from a study of T cell repertoires in cytomegalovirus infection. Whole-study context: A matching HLA type, together with CMV infection, was signaled by public TCR beta signatures. Study conclusions and caveats: HLA-C-restricted CMV clonotypes gave the most frequent clonotype in two of eight donors.

As regards this clonotype: The antigen remains unidentified.

Germline CDR1 is LNHDA and CDR2 is SQIVND (reference sequence). The CDR3 runs 14 residues. V shed 6 bases, J shed 4 bases, and the junction held 5 bases outside the gene matches. Each CDR3 protein is one row after TCRdb ran MiXCR on the reads. The sample comprises around 530,000 distinct CDR3 sequences, 16% of which are singletons, and roughly a quarter rests with the top ten. The clonotype originates from a human donor in good health (CMV status not recorded). Some clones in this sample may be carry-over from other donors' samples. The gene calls are TRBV19 and TRBJ2-3; 9 bases map to TRBD1. The source material was CD8+ T cells from PBMCs. CDR3 residues: CASRETGGSDTQYF. The CDR3, as DNA: TGTGCCAGTAGGGAGACAGGGGGTTCAGATACGCAGTATTTT.